Sequencing of this T cell receptor beta chain was carried out in a study of response to subunit inactivated influenza vaccine. The CDR3 has 16 residues. After removal of 7 bases from V and 4 bases from J, the junction contained 12 bases not matched to a gene. Germline CDR1 and CDR2: SGHAT and FQNNGV. TCRdb re-called the RT-PCR reads through MiXCR, storing one row per CDR3 protein. Of around 650,000 distinct CDR3 sequences in the sample, more than 15% were seen once. This chain uses TRBV11-2 with TRBJ2-3; 9 nucleotides match TRBD1. This TCR was recovered from a man over 45 who received an inactivated influenza vaccine. The sequencing here drew on PBMCs from blood, taken 11 to 12 days after vaccination. CDR3 sequence reads: CASTQRGQGGPDTQYF. CDR3 in DNA: TGTGCCAGCACCCAGCGGGGACAGGGTGGTCCAGATACGCAGTATTTT.